The 18 T cell receptor beta chains below all came from one sample that was sequenced in a study of beta chain features in type 1 diabetes. All of the isolated RNA was reverse transcribed, so expressed TCRB transcripts were sequenced. Here immunoSEQ multiplex PCR was the method, and the copy in TCRdb shows in-frame clones only, minus some. The sample shows about 22,000 clones, around three fifths of them seen only once. These receptors' antigens are unknown. Findings and limits, study-wide: Type 1 diabetes patients showed a moderate but significant shortening of TCRB CDR3s in all four CD4+ subsets.

Sequences were obtained from stem cell memory CD4+ T cells from blood. The origin of the receptors is a man aged 18 to 30 with type 1 diabetes.

In this sample, this clone turned up a few times. The chain's CDR3 is CASSYSGQGGYGYTF. CDR3 DNA: TGTGCCAGCAGTTACTCGGGGCAGGGTGGCTATGGCTACACCTTC. The rearrangement joins TRBV6-5 to TRBJ1-2; D perhaps matches TRBD1 (5 bases). The germline V and J ends were trimmed by 0 bases and 4 bases, with 12 bases remaining between them. The V gene's germline CDR1 is MNHEY and CDR2 SVGAGI. This CDR3 spans 15 amino acids.

The genes are TRBV30 and TRBJ2-1, with TRBD2 matching over 12 bases. Germline V gives CDR1 GTSNPN, CDR2 SVGIG (reference sequence). The trim removed 0 bases at V and 1 base at J, leaving 1 base unmatched. This CDR3 is built from 16 residues. CDR3 in amino acids: CAWSVGTSGSYNEQFF. For the CDR3, the DNA is TGTGCCTGGAGTGTAGGGACTAGCGGGTCCTACAATGAGCAGTTCTTC.

This chain uses TRBV5-1 with TRBJ1-1; D is ambiguous. The length of the CDR3 is 12 residues. V shed 1 base and J shed 11 bases, with 12 bases lying between them. CDR1 and CDR2 from the germline V gene are SGHRS and YFSETQ. The CDR3 protein is CASSLTGERAFF. CDR3 bases: TGCGCCAGCAGCTTGACGGGCGAGCGGGCTTTCTTT. Full variable domain (remainder filled in from reference TRBV5-1 and TRBJ1-1): KAGVTQTPRYLIKTRGQQVTLSCSPISGHRSVSWYQQTPGQGLQFLFEYFSETQRNKGNFPGRFSGRQFSNSRSEMNVSTLELGDSALYLCASSLTGERAFFGQGTRLTVV.

In this sample, this clone turned up a few times. V and J are TRBV11-2 and TRBJ2-5; a possible D gene is TRBD2 (5 bases). The CDR3 spans 12 residues. The germline V and J ends were trimmed by 5 bases and 2 bases, with 6 bases remaining between them. CDR1 is SGHAT, CDR2 FQNNGV, per germline. The CDR3 reads CASSPGQETQYF. Written as DNA, the CDR3 is TGTGCCAGCAGCCCGGGACAAGAGACCCAGTACTTC.

The rearrangement joins TRBV2 to TRBJ1-5; perhaps TRBD1 as D (6 bases). This CDR3 has 16 residues. V lost 6 bases and J 2 bases, leaving 17 bases between the germline ends. CDR1 is SNHLY and CDR2 is FYNNEI in the germline V gene. The CDR3 DNA reads as TGTGCCAGCAGGGGGGCAGTAGGGGACCGCAATCAGCCCCAGCATTTT. It translates to CASRGAVGDRNQPQHF.

Notes on this clone: At one of its ends the junction is not consistent with the germline gene, which may arise from a read error. The chain is built from TRBV12-5 and TRBJ1-1; 7 bases are shared with TRBD1. CDR1 is LGHNT and CDR2 is FRNRAP in the germline V gene. CDR3 length: 17 amino acids. CDR3 sequence: CASGLVLGRGMNTEASF. The DNA of the CDR3 is TGTGCTAGTGGTTTGGTACTGGGCAGGGGGATGAACACTGAAGCTTCCTTT.

The V gene is TRBV21-1, the J gene TRBJ2-3; TRBD1 is the table's D call and was not checked against the DNA. TRBV21-1 is a pseudogene. The CDR3 consists of 19 residues. In DNA form, the CDR3 reads TGTGCCAGCAGCAAAGGTGCGGAGTGTCCCTACAGGGGCACAGATACGCAGTATTTT. Translation gives CASSKGAECPYRGTDTQYF.

The chain is built from TRBV6-5 and TRBJ1-2; D possibly corresponds to TRBD1 (5 bases). The CDR3 totals 16 residues. Germline assignment: CDR1 MNHEY and CDR2 SVGAGI. V gave up 4 bases and J gave up 8 bases, with 23 bases separating them. The DNA for the CDR3 is TGTGCCAGCAGTTCCTCGGATCCAGGGATAACTCGAGGCTACACCTTC. This gives the protein CASSSSDPGITRGYTF.

This clone was counted only a few times. This chain links TRBV28 with TRBJ2-5; 8 bases match TRBD1. The germline CDR1 and CDR2 sequences are MDHEN and SYDVKM. CDR3 length equals 13 residues. V shed 7 bases, J shed 4 bases, and the junction held 5 bases outside the gene matches. CDR3 DNA: TGTGCCAGCACCCGGACAGGGTCAGAGACCCAGTACTTC. It codes for CASTRTGSETQYF.

This chain links TRBV18 with TRBJ1-6, with D unresolved. V lost 3 bases and J lost 0, with 15 bases in between. The CDR3 runs 18 residues. Germline lookup yields CDR1 KGHSH and CDR2 LQKENI. The CDR3 sequence is CASSPISGMSSYNSPLHF. The CDR3 DNA follows: TGTGCCAGCTCACCCATCAGCGGGATGAGCTCCTATAATTCACCCCTCCACTTT.

The chain couples TRBV27 to TRBJ2-7; 9 bases line up with TRBD2. The CDR3 runs 16 residues. V gave up 1 base and J gave up 2 bases; unmatched junction bases: 6. Per the germline V gene, CDR1 is MNHEY and CDR2 is SMNVEV (reference sequence). The CDR3 is CASSLLAGGIPYEQYF. In nucleotides, the CDR3 is TGTGCCAGCAGTTTATTGGCGGGGGGGATACCCTACGAGCAGTACTTC.

The chain combines TRBV27 with TRBJ1-2; a possible D gene is TRBD1 (5 bases). The germline V gene has CDR1 MNHEY and CDR2 SMNVEV (reference sequence). The CDR3 is made up of 17 amino acids. Deletions cut 0 bases from V and 2 bases from J, with 16 bases between. CDR3 in amino acids: CASSLSIRGRRNYGYTF. The CDR3 DNA sequence: TGTGCCAGCAGTTTATCGATAAGGGGCAGGCGGAACTATGGCTACACCTTC.

The chain is built from TRBV5-1 and TRBJ1-2, with a weak D call TRBD1 (5 bases). Trimming removed 0 bases from V and 6 bases from J, with 9 bases in between. This CDR3 has 13 amino acids. The germline CDR1 and CDR2 sequences are SGHRS and YFSETQ. CDR3 nucleotides: TGCGCCAGCAGCTTGGGACAAGGGGATGGCTACACCTTC. Translation gives CASSLGQGDGYTF. Combining the CDR3 with reference TRBV5-1 and TRBJ1-2 gives the whole variable domain KAGVTQTPRYLIKTRGQQVTLSCSPISGHRSVSWYQQTPGQGLQFLFEYFSETQRNKGNFPGRFSGRQFSNSRSEMNVSTLELGDSALYLCASSLGQGDGYTFGSGTRLTVV.

This rearrangement joins TRBV5-1 to TRBJ2-1; 15 bases are a match to TRBD2. The germline V gene has CDR1 SGHRS and CDR2 YFSETQ. This CDR3 is built from 19 residues. V was clipped by 4 bases and J by 9 bases; unmatched bases: 17. Here the CDR3 reads CASSLGLAGGLTYEGEQFF. As DNA, the CDR3 is TGCGCCAGCAGCCTTGGACTAGCGGGAGGGCTAACCTACGAGGGTGAGCAGTTCTTC.

CDR3 sequence: CASSVIGGASEQFF. For the CDR3, the DNA is TGTGCCAGCAGCGTTATCGGGGGGGCCAGCGAGCAGTTCTTC. This chain connects TRBV9 to TRBJ2-1; TRBD2 matches at 8 bases. The CDR3 extends over 14 amino acids. Germline CDR1 reads SGDLS; CDR2 reads YYNGEE. The V gene end was trimmed by 2 bases and the J gene end by 10 bases; junction bases not matched to a gene: 8.

The CDR3 coding sequence is TGCAGCGTAGGCAGGGAAACCTACAATGAGCAGTTCTTC. Translating it yields CSVGRETYNEQFF. The chain links TRBV29-1 to TRBJ2-1; perhaps TRBD1 as D (5 bases). V shed 6 bases and J shed 2 bases, with 11 bases lying between them. The CDR3 consists of 13 residues. CDR1 and CDR2 from the germline V gene are SQVTM and ANQGSEA.

This chain joins TRBV11-2 and TRBJ1-4; TRBD1 agrees at 7 bases. The CDR3 loop spans 13 amino acids. Germline trimming cut 5 bases from V and 11 bases from J; bases unmatched to any gene: 8. CDR1 and CDR2 (germline): SGHAT, FQNNGV. CDR3 sequence: CASSPSQGTKLFF. For the CDR3, the DNA is TGTGCCAGCAGCCCGTCACAGGGGACGAAACTGTTTTTT.

This rearrangement joins TRBV27 to TRBJ1-2, with D maybe TRBD1 (6 bases). There are 15 residues in the CDR3. Trimming cost V 6 bases and J 3 bases, with 17 bases left between them. Germline CDR1 reads MNHEY; CDR2 reads SMNVEV (reference sequence). The CDR3 is CASRGLAGGDYGYTF. CDR3 nucleotide sequence: TGTGCCAGCAGGGGGTTGGCTGGGGGCGACTATGGCTACACCTTC.